This T cell receptor (beta chain) is from a study of shared T cell receptors in the human thymus. Generated by immunoSEQ multiplex PCR, the TCRdb table keeps only in-frame clones and is missing some. The table records fewer than 700,000 clones, more than 75% of them present only once. J lost 0 bases, V lost 1 base, and 9 bases had no gene match. This CDR3 region has 20 residues. Germline V gives CDR1 MDHEN, CDR2 SYDVKM. The sample also formed part of further work on human thymus T cells.

The source is a boy younger than two with a congenital heart defect. The rearrangement uses TRBV28 and TRBJ2-3; 14 positions match TRBD2. Sequencing input: thymocytes. CDR3 protein: CASSLSEGLAGVRSTDTQYF. CDR3 in DNA: TGTGCCAGCAGTTTATCCGAGGGACTAGCGGGAGTTAGGAGCACAGATACGCAGTATTTT.